This TCR beta chain was observed in a study of blood T cells in healthy people across ages. This clonotype showed up just once. Using a J-beta primer mix together with a sample-barcoded 5' primer, a second PCR was run for roughly 6 to 11 cycles. TCRdb recomputed calls from the 5' RACE reads with MiXCR, one row per CDR3 protein. The data contain some 640,000 distinct CDR3 sequences, about half of them seen just once; the ten biggest clones take up roughly 34%. The TCR was taken from a woman in her sixties in good health. The sequenced sample was blood.

The CDR3 protein is CASSSRLAGSLDEQFF. The CDR3 coding sequence is TGTGCCAGCAGCTCCCGACTAGCGGGCTCTCTCGATGAGCAGTTCTTC. The chain carries TRBV7-2 and TRBJ2-1; 10 nucleotides match TRBD2. Germline trimming cut 4 bases from V and 8 bases from J; bases unmatched to any gene: 11. Germline V lookup: CDR1 SGHTA, CDR2 FQGNSA. This CDR3 spans 16 amino acids.